Each of the 22 T cell receptor beta chains below was sequenced from the same sample in a study of HIV-infected patients and healthy controls. TCRdb analysed the 5' RACE reads with MiXCR anew, one entry per CDR3 protein. The data show some 70,000 distinct CDR3 sequences, roughly 19% seen once. The sample comprised CD4+ T cells from blood. The receptors come from a human donor in good health.

The gene calls are TRBV3-1 and TRBJ1-1; D perhaps matches TRBD1 (5 bases). CDR3 length: 14 amino acids. Germline V gives CDR1 LGHDT, CDR2 YNNKEL (reference sequence). V was clipped by 6 bases and J by 8 bases, with 19 bases between them. In nucleotides, the CDR3 is TGTGCCAGCAGTTTTACAGGTGGCGGGAGGGAAGCTTTCTTT. Translating gives CASSFTGGGREAFF.

The chain employs TRBV10-3 and TRBJ1-6; TRBD1 matches at 7 bases. The CDR3 is made up of 14 amino acids. Germline V CDR1 and CDR2: ENHRY, SYGVKD. The V gene end was trimmed by 3 bases and the J gene end by 8 bases; junction bases not matched to a gene: 4. CDR3 nucleotide sequence: TGTGCCATCAGTGAAAACAGGGGAGATTCACCCCTCCACTTT. Translated: CAISENRGDSPLHF.

At least ten counts were recorded for this clonotype. The rearrangement joins TRBV7-9 to TRBJ1-6, with D maybe TRBD1 (6 bases). Germline values: CDR1 SEHNR, CDR2 FQNEAQ (reference sequence). Trimming shortened V by 5 bases and J by 9 bases, and 17 bases separated the two germline ends. The CDR3 consists of 15 residues. The CDR3 sequence: CASSLSEGEGSPLHF. The CDR3 coding sequence is TGTGCCAGCAGCCTCTCCGAGGGGGAGGGTTCACCCCTCCACTTT.

This clonotype was observed a few times. This chain joins TRBV4-2 and TRBJ2-5; the match to TRBD1 covers 10 bases. The germline V gene has CDR1 LGHNA and CDR2 YNFKEQ. CDR3 size: 16 residues. The V gene end was trimmed by 5 bases and the J gene end by 6 bases; junction bases not matched to a gene: 12. CDR3 amino acids: CASSGGGQGLLQTQYF. In DNA, the CDR3 is TGTGCCAGCAGCGGAGGGGGACAGGGGCTTCTACAGACCCAGTACTTC.

This clonotype has only one observation. One end of the junction varies from germline; a read error may be responsible. The chain recombines TRBV5-6 with TRBJ1-5, with TRBD1 matching 9 bases. The CDR3 is made up of 15 amino acids. Germline V gene sequence: CDR1 SGHDT, CDR2 YYEEEE. The CDR3 nucleotides read TGTGCCAGCAGCCGGACAGGGGTCGACAATCAGCTCCAGCATTTT. Translated, it gives CASSRTGVDNQLQHF.

This clonotype was detected a few times. The rearrangement joins TRBV19 to TRBJ2-5, with a possible D match to TRBD2 (6 bases). The CDR3 extends over 14 amino acids. CDR1 and CDR2 from the germline V gene are LNHDA and SQIVND (reference sequence). Trimming removed 5 bases at V and 4 bases at J, with 14 bases between. CDR3 protein: CASSPLAAGETQYF. DNA for the CDR3: TGTGCCAGTAGTCCCTTAGCGGCTGGAGAGACCCAGTACTTC.

This clonotype appeared once. V gene TRBV7-9 combines with J gene TRBJ1-2; D remains unclear. V gave up 2 bases and J gave up 1 base, with 5 bases separating them. Germline V lookup: CDR1 SEHNR, CDR2 FQNEAQ (reference sequence). There are 13 residues in the CDR3. In DNA form, the CDR3 reads TGTGCCAGCAGCTTATCAGATAACTATGGCTACACCTTC. This codes for CASSLSDNYGYTF.

This clonotype was recorded at least ten times. The chain uses TRBV6-6 and TRBJ2-7, with 12 bases identical to TRBD2. Germline V gene lookup returns CDR1 MNHNY and CDR2 SVGAGI (reference sequence). The junction had 5 bases not matched to a gene; V was cut back by 5 bases and J by 3 bases. There are 15 residues in the CDR3. The CDR3 DNA reads TGTGCCAGCAGTACACTAGCGGGAGGACGCTACGAGCAGTACTTC. Translation gives CASSTLAGGRYEQYF.

This clonotype turned up a few times. J is TRBJ2-3 and V is TRBV12-3 or TRBV12-4; 8 bases align to TRBD2. This CDR3 has 17 residues. The junction had 14 bases not matched to a gene; V was cut back by 4 bases and J by 5 bases. CDR3 DNA: TGTGCCAGCAGTTCGGGGAAGCGGGAGCCCCAAAGAGATACGCAGTATTTT. Its protein product is CASSSGKREPQRDTQYF.

On this clonotype itself: One end of the junction does not line up with germline, which may come from a read error. The chain links TRBV5-5 to TRBJ2-6; no clear D. The germline gives CDR1 SGHKS, CDR2 YYEKEE (reference sequence). The CDR3 is made up of 18 amino acids. In DNA form, the CDR3 reads TGTGTCAGCAGCTTGGCCTTGGCCGCCAGCTCTGGGGCCAACGTCCTGACTTTC. Translated: CVSSLALAASSGANVLTF.

This clonotype was seen a handful of times. This sequence joins TRBV7-9 and TRBJ2-3; 10 bases map to TRBD1. The CDR3 consists of 14 residues. Germline-derived CDR1 and CDR2 are SEHNR and FQNEAQ (reference sequence). V shed 3 bases, J shed 7 bases, and the junction held 4 bases outside the gene matches. The CDR3 DNA is TGTGCCAGCAGCTTGGGACAGGGGTTGTATACGCAGTATTTT. This sequence encodes CASSLGQGLYTQYF.

Remarks on this clonotype: With a much larger clone just one base away, this may be a read error. The chain is built from TRBV3-1 and TRBJ1-5, with unresolved D. This CDR3 is built from 16 residues. The V gene's germline CDR1 is LGHDT and CDR2 YNNKEL (reference sequence). For the CDR3, the DNA is TGTGCCAGCAGCCAAAAGAGACCCCATAGCAATCGGCCCCAGCATTTT. Protein product: CASSQKRPHSNRPQHF. The full variable domain, with the rest looked up from reference TRBV3-1 and TRBJ1-5, is DTAVSQTPKYLVTQMGNDKSIKCEQNLGHDTMYWYKQDSKKFLKIMFSYNNKELIINETVPNRFSPKSPDKAHLNLHINSLELGDSAVYFCASSQKRPHSNRPQHFGDGTRLSIL.

J is TRBJ2-3 and V is TRBV20-1; 10 nucleotides align to TRBD1. Germline lookup yields CDR1 DFQATT and CDR2 SNEGSKA (reference sequence). The trim removed 5 bases at V and 1 base at J, leaving 0 bases unmatched. CDR3 length equals 13 residues. CDR3 loop: CSAGTGGTDTQYF. As DNA, the CDR3 is TGCAGTGCTGGGACAGGGGGCACAGATACGCAGTATTTT.

V usage is TRBV6-2 or TRBV6-3 and J usage is TRBJ1-5; D may be TRBD1 (6 bases). Germline CDR1 is MNHEY and CDR2 is SVGEGT. Trimming cost V 2 bases and J 5 bases, with 13 bases left between them. The CDR3 covers 15 residues. The chain's CDR3 is CASSYRGATDQPQHF. As DNA, the CDR3 is TGTGCCAGCAGTTACCGGGGGGCCACGGATCAGCCCCAGCATTTT.

This clonotype was picked up a small number of times. The chain couples TRBV3-1 to TRBJ2-3, with TRBD2 matching over 10 bases. Germline lookup yields CDR1 LGHDT and CDR2 YNNKEL (reference sequence). V was clipped by 4 bases and J by 3 bases; unmatched bases: 10. The CDR3 runs to 17 residues. In DNA, the CDR3 is TGTGCCAGCAGCCTCCGGGTCGGGACTAGCGTTACAGATACGCAGTATTTT. Its translation: CASSLRVGTSVTDTQYF.

The DNA for the CDR3 is TGTGCCAGCAGTGAGGAGGTAGGAGAGACCCAGTACTTC. It encodes CASSEEVGETQYF. V usage is TRBV2 and J usage is TRBJ2-5; maybe TRBD2 (5 bases). Deletions cut 3 bases from V and 4 bases from J, with 9 bases between. Looked up from germline, CDR1 is SNHLY and CDR2 is FYNNEI. The CDR3 loop spans 13 amino acids.

This clonotype has just a few counts. This chain joins TRBV6-6 and TRBJ1-5; 7 positions match TRBD1. Germline V gene data show CDR1 as MNHNY and CDR2 as SVGAGI (reference sequence). V lost 0 bases and J lost 4; bases outside the gene matches: 9. The CDR3 extends over 17 amino acids. CDR3 sequence: CASSYSHPGQENQPQHF. The CDR3 DNA sequence: TGTGCCAGCAGTTACTCCCATCCTGGACAGGAGAATCAGCCCCAGCATTTT.

In this sample, this clonotype turned up many times. CDR3 DNA: TGTGCCACTTGGACTAGCGGGAGTGGCGGGGAGCTGTTTTTT. The encoded protein is CATWTSGSGGELFF. This chain connects TRBV10-3 to TRBJ2-2; 13 nucleotides align to TRBD2. There are 14 residues in the CDR3. CDR1 and CDR2 from the germline V gene are ENHRY and SYGVKD. Trimming at V came to 10 bases and at J to 7 bases, leaving 6 bases not matched to a gene.

This chain joins TRBV5-5 and TRBJ2-7, with D possibly TRBD2 on 5 matching bases. Between the trimmed V and J ends, which lost 2 bases and 0 bases, there was a span of 12 bases. The CDR3 covers 15 residues. CDR1 SGHKS and CDR2 YYEKEE come from the germline V gene (reference sequence). CDR3 bases: TGTGCCAGCAGCTTTTCCATAGGGAGCTCCTACGAGCAGTACTTC. Its translation is CASSFSIGSSYEQYF.

This clonotype was counted many times. The chain uses TRBV6-2 or TRBV6-3 and TRBJ2-3; the match to TRBD2 covers 7 bases. Germline V lookup: CDR1 MNHEY, CDR2 SVGEGT. The junction had 16 bases not matched to a gene; V was cut back by 3 bases and J by 4 bases. The CDR3 covers 18 residues. The CDR3 loop reads CASSYKGLAGARSDTQYF. The DNA for the CDR3 is TGTGCCAGCAGTTATAAGGGACTGGCGGGAGCGAGATCAGATACGCAGTATTTT.

Ten or more counts support this clonotype. The V gene is TRBV7-2, the J gene TRBJ2-3, with TRBD2 matching 10 bases. The V segment lost 5 bases and the J segment 5 bases; nucleotides outside the gene matches: 10. The CDR3 runs to 16 residues. Germline V gives CDR1 SGHTA, CDR2 FQGNSA. The DNA of the CDR3 is TGTGCCAGCAGCCCCGGGACTAGCGCTATTATAGATACGCAGTATTTT. Translated: CASSPGTSAIIDTQYF.

This clonotype was counted only a few times. The chain joins TRBV20-1 to TRBJ2-7; D is possibly TRBD2 (6 bases). Germline lookup yields CDR1 DFQATT and CDR2 SNEGSKA (reference sequence). V lost 0 bases and J lost 6, with 15 bases in between. The CDR3 covers 14 residues. The CDR3 region has the DNA TGCAGTGCTAGAGATTGGGCGGGAACCCCCGAGCAGTACTTC. It encodes CSARDWAGTPEQYF.